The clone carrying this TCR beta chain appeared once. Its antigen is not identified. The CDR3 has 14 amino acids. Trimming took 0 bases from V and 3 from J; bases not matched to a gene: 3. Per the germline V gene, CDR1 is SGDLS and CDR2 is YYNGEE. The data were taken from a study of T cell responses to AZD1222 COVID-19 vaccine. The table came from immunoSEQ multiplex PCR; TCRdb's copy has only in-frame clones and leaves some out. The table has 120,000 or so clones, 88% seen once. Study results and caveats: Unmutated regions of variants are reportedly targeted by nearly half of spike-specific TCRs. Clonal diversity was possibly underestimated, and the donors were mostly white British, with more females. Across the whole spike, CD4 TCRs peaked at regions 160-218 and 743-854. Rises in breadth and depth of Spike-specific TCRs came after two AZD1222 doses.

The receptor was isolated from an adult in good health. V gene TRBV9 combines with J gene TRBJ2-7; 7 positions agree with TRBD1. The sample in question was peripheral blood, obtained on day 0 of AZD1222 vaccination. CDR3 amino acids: CASSVGAGGYEQYF. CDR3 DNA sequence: TGTGCCAGCAGCGTAGGGGCAGGGGGCTACGAGCAGTACTTC.